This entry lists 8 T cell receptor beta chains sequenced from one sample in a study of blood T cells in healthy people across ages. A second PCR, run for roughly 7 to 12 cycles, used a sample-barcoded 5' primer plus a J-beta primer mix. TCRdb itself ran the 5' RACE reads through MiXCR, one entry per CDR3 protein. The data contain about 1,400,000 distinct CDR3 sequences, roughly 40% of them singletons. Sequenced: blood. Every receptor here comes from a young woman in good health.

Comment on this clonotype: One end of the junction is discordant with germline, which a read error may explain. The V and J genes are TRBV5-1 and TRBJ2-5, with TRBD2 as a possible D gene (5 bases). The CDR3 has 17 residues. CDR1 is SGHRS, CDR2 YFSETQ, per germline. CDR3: CASGLTTTPLKRETQYF. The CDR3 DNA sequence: TGCGCCAGCGGCTTGACTACGACCCCCCTCAAGCGAGAGACCCAGTACTTC.

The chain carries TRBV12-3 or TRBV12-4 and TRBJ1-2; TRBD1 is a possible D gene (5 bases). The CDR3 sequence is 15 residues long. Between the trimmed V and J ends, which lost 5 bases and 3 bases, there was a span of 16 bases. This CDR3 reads CASSPGGAQDYGYTF. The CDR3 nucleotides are TGTGCCAGCAGTCCCGGGGGAGCACAGGACTATGGCTACACCTTC.

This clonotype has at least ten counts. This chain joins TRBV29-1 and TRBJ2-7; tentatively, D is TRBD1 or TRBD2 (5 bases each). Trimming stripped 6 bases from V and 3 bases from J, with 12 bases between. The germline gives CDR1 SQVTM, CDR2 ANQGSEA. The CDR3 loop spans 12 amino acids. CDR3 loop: CSVGVGSYEQYF. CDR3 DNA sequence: TGCAGCGTGGGGGTGGGCAGCTACGAGCAGTACTTC.

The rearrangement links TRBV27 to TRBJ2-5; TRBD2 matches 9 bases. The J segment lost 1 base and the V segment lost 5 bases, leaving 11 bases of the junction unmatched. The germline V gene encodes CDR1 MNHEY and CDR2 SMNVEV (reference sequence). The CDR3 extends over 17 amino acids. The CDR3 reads CASSPAGTSRLQETQYF. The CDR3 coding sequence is TGTGCCAGCAGTCCTGCTGGGACTAGCAGACTCCAAGAGACCCAGTACTTC.

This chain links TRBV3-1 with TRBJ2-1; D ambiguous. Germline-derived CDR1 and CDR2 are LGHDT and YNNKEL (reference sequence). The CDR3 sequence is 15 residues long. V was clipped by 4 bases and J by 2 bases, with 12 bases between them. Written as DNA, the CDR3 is TGTGCCAGCAGCCCACTGGTGGGGACCTACAATGAGCAGTTCTTC. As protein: CASSPLVGTYNEQFF.

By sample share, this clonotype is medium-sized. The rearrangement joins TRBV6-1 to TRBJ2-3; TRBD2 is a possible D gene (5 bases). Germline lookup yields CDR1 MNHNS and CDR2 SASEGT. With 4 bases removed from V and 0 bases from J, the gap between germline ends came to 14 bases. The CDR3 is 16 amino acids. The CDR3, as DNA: TGTGCCAGCAGTGGCCCCCGGGGTTTCAGCACAGATACGCAGTATTTT. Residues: CASSGPRGFSTDTQYF.

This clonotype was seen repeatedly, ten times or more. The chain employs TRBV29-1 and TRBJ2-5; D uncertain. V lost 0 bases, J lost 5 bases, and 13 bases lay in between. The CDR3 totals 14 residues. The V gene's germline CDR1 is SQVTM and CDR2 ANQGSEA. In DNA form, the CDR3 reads TGCAGCGTTGAAGATCCTGGACCGGTGGAGACCCAGTACTTC. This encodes CSVEDPGPVETQYF.

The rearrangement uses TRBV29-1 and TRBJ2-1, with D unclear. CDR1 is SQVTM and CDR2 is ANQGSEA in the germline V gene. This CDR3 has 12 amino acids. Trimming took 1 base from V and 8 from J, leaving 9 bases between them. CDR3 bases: TGCAGCGTTGAAGGCGCCTGGGATGAGCAGTTCTTC. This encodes CSVEGAWDEQFF.